The next 26 T cell receptor beta chains were all read from a single sample in a study of T cell responses to AZD1222 COVID-19 vaccine. Profiling relied on immunoSEQ multiplex PCR, and the TCRdb table lists in-frame clones only, not all of them. Of roughly 150,000 clones listed, about nine tenths were seen once; the top ten hold approximately 3.6%. This specimen was peripheral blood, taken on day 0 of MenACWY control vaccination. The source of these receptors is an adult in good health.

V gene TRBV2 combines with J gene TRBJ2-1, with D perhaps TRBD1 or TRBD2 (5 bases each). The V gene's germline CDR1 is SNHLY and CDR2 FYNNEI. V lost 2 bases and J 7 bases, leaving 9 bases between the germline ends. The CDR3 length is 13 residues. This CDR3 is CASSEQGTNEQFF. In nucleotides, the CDR3 is TGTGCCAGCAGTGAACAAGGGACGAATGAGCAGTTCTTC.

Only one count was recorded for this clone. This chain uses TRBV7-8 with TRBJ2-1; 14 bases align to TRBD2. The V gene end was trimmed by 0 bases and the J gene end by 4 bases; junction bases not matched to a gene: 2. The CDR3 spans 17 residues. The germline gives CDR1 SGHVS, CDR2 FQNEAQ. CDR3: CASSLAGTSGGYNEQFF. In nucleotides, the CDR3 is TGTGCCAGCAGCTTAGCCGGGACTAGCGGGGGTTACAATGAGCAGTTCTTC.

V gene TRBV2 combines with J gene TRBJ1-1; possibly TRBD1 for D (5 bases). Germline values: CDR1 SNHLY, CDR2 FYNNEI. The germline V and J ends were trimmed by 5 bases and 0 bases, with 13 bases remaining between them. The CDR3 is made up of 15 amino acids. This CDR3 is CASSSGTKMNTEAFF. The CDR3 coding sequence is TGTGCCAGCAGTTCCGGGACGAAAATGAACACTGAAGCTTTCTTT.

This clone was seen once. The DNA for the CDR3 is TGCGCCAGCAGCTTGTTGGGGATGGCTCCAGGAGGGCCGTCAGATACGCAGTATTTT. Residues: CASSLLGMAPGGPSDTQYF. The genes are TRBV5-1 and TRBJ2-3; TRBD2 might be the D (6 bases). V was clipped by 1 base and J by 4 bases, with 25 bases between them. This CDR3 is built from 19 residues. The germline V gene has CDR1 SGHRS and CDR2 YFSETQ. Full variable domain (missing parts from reference TRBV5-1 and TRBJ2-3): KAGVTQTPRYLIKTRGQQVTLSCSPISGHRSVSWYQQTPGQGLQFLFEYFSETQRNKGNFPGRFSGRQFSNSRSEMNVSTLELGDSALYLCASSLLGMAPGGPSDTQYFGPGTRLTVL.

The chain has TRBV9 and TRBJ2-7, with D tentatively TRBD1 (5 bases). The V end lost 3 bases, the J end lost 9 bases, and 22 bases lay between the germline ends. Germline V lookup: CDR1 SGDLS, CDR2 YYNGEE. This CDR3 is built from 15 residues. In nucleotides, the CDR3 is TGTGCCAGCAGCGCCGAACCCGTAAGGGGCGCGGTGCAGTACTTC. Translated: CASSAEPVRGAVQYF.

The chain combines TRBV2 with TRBJ2-1; 10 positions agree with TRBD2. This CDR3 is 13 amino acids long. With 10 bases clipped from V and 7 bases from J, the junction kept 7 bases outside the gene matches. The germline V gene has CDR1 SNHLY and CDR2 FYNNEI. The DNA of the CDR3 is TGTGCCACCAACCTAGCGGGAGTAAATGAGCAGTTCTTC. As protein: CATNLAGVNEQFF.

The chain couples TRBV7-2 to TRBJ1-1, with D hard to call. CDR1 is SGHTA, CDR2 FQGNSA, per germline. The CDR3 loop spans 14 amino acids. Trimming stripped 6 bases from V and 1 base from J, with 12 bases between. The CDR3 loop reads CASRLDVRNTEAFF. The DNA for the CDR3 is TGTGCCAGCAGACTCGATGTCAGGAACACTGAAGCTTTCTTT.

This clone has only one observation. One end of the junction varies from germline; a read error may be responsible. This sequence joins TRBV30 and TRBJ1-4; D call uncertain. The CDR3 covers 11 residues. Germline V CDR1 and CDR2: GTSNPN, SVGIG (reference sequence). CDR3 bases: TGCGCATTACGCCGGGGTGAAAAACTGTTTTTT. This gives the protein CALRRGEKLFF.

V gene TRBV4-3 combines with J gene TRBJ1-6; 7 bases map to TRBD1. CDR3 length: 17 amino acids. Germline V gene lookup returns CDR1 LGHNA and CDR2 YSLEER. Trimming removed 3 bases from V and 0 bases from J; junction bases left unmatched: 5. CDR3 nucleotide sequence: TGCGCCAGCAGCCAGGACAGGCTGAGCTCCTATAATTCACCCCTCCACTTT. Translated, it gives CASSQDRLSSYNSPLHF.

V usage is TRBV19 and J usage is TRBJ1-2, with D perhaps matching TRBD1 (6 bases). The ends were cut back, 4 bases at V and 6 bases at J, with 12 bases in the middle. Germline V CDR1 and CDR2: LNHDA, SQIVND (reference sequence). CDR3 size: 13 residues. CDR3 loop: CASSTPTGHGYTF. CDR3 nucleotides: TGTGCCAGTAGTACCCCTACAGGGCATGGCTACACCTTC.

This clone was found a few times. J is TRBJ2-7 and V is TRBV11-2; D is uncertain. The CDR3 loop spans 14 amino acids. CDR1 is SGHAT and CDR2 is FQNNGV in the germline V gene. Trimming left V 7 bases short and J 0 bases short, with 13 bases between. The CDR3 is CASNTVGDSYEQYF. The CDR3 nucleotides read TGTGCCAGCAACACTGTTGGGGACTCCTACGAGCAGTACTTC.

The chain carries TRBV24-1 and TRBJ2-1; 12 nucleotides agree with TRBD1. V gave up 7 bases and J gave up 7 bases; unmatched junction bases: 10. The CDR3 has 16 amino acids. Germline lookup yields CDR1 KGHDR and CDR2 SFDVKD. The CDR3 region is CATSRTGTGGRNEQFF. CDR3 DNA: TGTGCCACCAGCCGAACCGGGACAGGGGGCAGGAATGAGCAGTTCTTC.

The CDR3 loop reads CSVTPGVSYEQYF. The CDR3 bases are TGCAGCGTCACTCCTGGGGTCTCCTACGAGCAGTACTTC. V gene TRBV29-1 combines with J gene TRBJ2-7; D is unclear. V lost 6 bases and J lost 0, with 12 bases in between. The germline gives CDR1 SQVTM, CDR2 ANQGSEA. The CDR3 loop spans 13 amino acids.

This chain uses TRBV5-5 with TRBJ1-5, with D unclear. Germline V lookup: CDR1 SGHKS, CDR2 YYEKEE (reference sequence). The CDR3 has 13 amino acids. Deletions cut 1 base from V and 5 bases from J, with 7 bases between. The CDR3 loop reads CASSLQGYQPQHF. The CDR3 nucleotides are TGTGCCAGCAGCTTGCAAGGGTATCAGCCCCAGCATTTT.

This clone showed up just once. This chain links TRBV29-1 with TRBJ1-2; D gene ambiguous. Germline V gene data show CDR1 as SQVTM and CDR2 as ANQGSEA. V lost 0 bases, J lost 4 bases, and 12 bases lay in between. This CDR3 contains 14 residues. CDR3 sequence: CSVEDGPGGYGYTF. The CDR3 DNA reads TGCAGCGTTGAAGATGGTCCGGGCGGCTATGGCTACACCTTC. The full variable domain, with the rest looked up from reference TRBV29-1 and TRBJ1-2, is SAVISQKPSRDICQRGTSLTIQCQVDSQVTMMFWYRQQPGQSLTLIATANQGSEATYESGFVIDKFPISRPNLTFSTLTVSNMSPEDSSIYLCSVEDGPGGYGYTFGSGTRLTVV.

The rearrangement links TRBV6-2 or TRBV6-3 to TRBJ2-3; 9 bases agree with TRBD1. The CDR3 is 15 amino acids. The germline CDR1 and CDR2 sequences are MNHEY and SVGEGT. Trimming cost V 6 bases and J 2 bases; bases outside gene matches: 6. This chain's CDR3 is CASRYRDRVTDTQYF. In DNA, the CDR3 is TGTGCCAGCAGATACCGGGACAGGGTCACAGATACGCAGTATTTT.

The genes are TRBV2 and TRBJ1-6; D not resolved. Per germline, CDR1 SNHLY and CDR2 FYNNEI. The CDR3 runs to 11 residues. The DNA for the CDR3 is TGTGCGAGCTCCTATAATTCACCCCTCCACTTT. Its translation is CASSYNSPLHF.

V and J are TRBV18 and TRBJ1-4; D not certain. The germline gives CDR1 KGHSH, CDR2 LQKENI. The CDR3 contains 13 residues. With 4 bases removed from V and 8 bases from J, the gap between germline ends came to 11 bases. The DNA for the CDR3 is TGTGCCAGCTCACTCGAGGTTCGGGAAAAACTGTTTTTT. Encoded protein: CASSLEVREKLFF.

The chain uses TRBV7-9 and TRBJ1-1; 8 positions match TRBD1. Germline CDR1 SEHNR, CDR2 FQNEAQ (reference sequence). J was trimmed by 1 base and V by 5 bases; bases with no gene match: 3. The CDR3 covers 14 residues. The CDR3 nucleotides read TGTGCCAGCAGCCGCGGACAGGGGAACACTGAAGCTTTCTTT. This encodes CASSRGQGNTEAFF.

The chain employs TRBV13 and TRBJ1-6; D gene unclear. The CDR3 extends over 15 amino acids. CDR1 is PRHDT and CDR2 is FYEKMQ in the germline V gene (reference sequence). Trimming shortened V by 1 base and J by 11 bases, and 15 bases separated the two germline ends. CDR3 sequence: CASSLEQALKTPLHF. CDR3 DNA: TGTGCCAGCAGCTTAGAGCAGGCACTGAAGACACCCCTCCACTTT.

The rearrangement joins TRBV5-1 to TRBJ2-5, with D hard to call. Germline CDR1 reads SGHRS; CDR2 reads YFSETQ. The germline V and J ends were trimmed by 2 bases and 2 bases, with 13 bases remaining between them. The CDR3 sequence is 15 residues long. In nucleotides, the CDR3 is TGCGCCAGCAGCTTTGAAGGCTTTTCACAAGAGACCCAGTACTTC. Its translation is CASSFEGFSQETQYF.

V is TRBV6-5 and J is TRBJ1-1; no firm D call. Germline V CDR1 and CDR2: MNHEY, SVGAGI. CDR3 length equals 13 residues. Deletions cut 2 bases from V and 5 bases from J, with 9 bases between. The CDR3 sequence: CASSYEGWTEAFF. The CDR3 coding sequence is TGTGCCAGCAGTTACGAGGGATGGACTGAAGCTTTCTTT.

Regarding this clone: Other DNA sequences of this sample code for an identical CDR3. This sequence joins TRBV28 and TRBJ1-2, with 7 bases identical to TRBD1. J gave up 4 bases and V 4 bases, and 3 bases lay outside the gene matches. Germline CDR1 reads MDHEN; CDR2 reads SYDVKM. The CDR3 has 13 amino acids. The CDR3, as DNA: TGTGCCAGCAGTTCCGGGACAGCCTATGGCTACACCTTC. The encoded protein is CASSSGTAYGYTF.

The chain uses TRBV29-1 and TRBJ1-5, with TRBD1 matching 11 bases. Looked up from germline, CDR1 is SQVTM and CDR2 is ANQGSEA. The CDR3 is made up of 14 amino acids. V lost 6 bases, J lost 3 bases, and 4 bases stayed unmatched. The CDR3 region is CSVTGQGVNQPQHF. CDR3 bases: TGCAGCGTGACGGGACAGGGGGTCAATCAGCCCCAGCATTTT.

The chain carries TRBV28 and TRBJ2-2, with 7 bases fitting TRBD2. Germline V gives CDR1 MDHEN, CDR2 SYDVKM. V trimming: 4 bases; J trimming: 1 base; junction bases outside the gene matches: 6. The CDR3 sequence is 16 residues long. CDR3 DNA sequence: TGTGCCAGCAGTTCACTAGCGCGGGTGAACACCGGGGAGCTGTTTTTT. Its translation is CASSSLARVNTGELFF.

This clone has more than one count but fewer than ten. This chain connects TRBV6-2 or TRBV6-3 to TRBJ1-6; 7 bases line up with TRBD1. Trimming took 4 bases from V and 9 from J; bases not matched to a gene: 6. This CDR3 comprises 14 residues. Germline CDR1 reads MNHEY; CDR2 reads SVGEGT. DNA for the CDR3: TGTGCCAGCAGTTTCGGACAGGCGGCTTCACCCCTCCACTTT. Residues: CASSFGQAASPLHF.